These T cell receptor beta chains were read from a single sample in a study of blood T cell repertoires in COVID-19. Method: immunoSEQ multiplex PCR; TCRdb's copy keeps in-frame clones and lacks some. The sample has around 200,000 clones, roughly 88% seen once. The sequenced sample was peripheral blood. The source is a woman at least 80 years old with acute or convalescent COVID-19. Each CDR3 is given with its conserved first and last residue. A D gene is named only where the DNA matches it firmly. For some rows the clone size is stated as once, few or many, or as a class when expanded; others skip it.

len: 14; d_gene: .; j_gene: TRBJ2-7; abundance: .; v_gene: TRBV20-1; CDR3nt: TGCAGTGCTAGTGGTCTCGGGAAGGAGTACGAGCAGTACTTC; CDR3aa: CSASGLGKEYEQYF
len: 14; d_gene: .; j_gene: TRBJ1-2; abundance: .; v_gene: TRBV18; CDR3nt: TGTGCCAGCTCATGGCGGCAATTAACTTCTGGCTACACCTTC; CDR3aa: CASSWRQLTSGYTF
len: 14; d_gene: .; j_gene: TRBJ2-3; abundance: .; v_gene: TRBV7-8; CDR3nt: TGTGCCAGCAGCTTAATGCCTCAGACAGATACGCAGTATTTT; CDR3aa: CASSLMPQTDTQYF
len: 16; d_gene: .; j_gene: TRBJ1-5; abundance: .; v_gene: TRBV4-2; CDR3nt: TGTGCCAGCAGCCAAGATAGGGGGTATAGCAATCAGCCCCAGCATTTT; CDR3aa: CASSQDRGYSNQPQHF
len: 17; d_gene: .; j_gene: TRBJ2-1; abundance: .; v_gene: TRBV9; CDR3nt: TGTGCCAGCAGCGTAGGAGGCGGGGAGGCCGTTGTTCATGAGCAGTTCTTC; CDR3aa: CASSVGGGEAVVHEQFF
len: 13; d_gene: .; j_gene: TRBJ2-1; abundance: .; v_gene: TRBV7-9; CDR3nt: TGTGCCAGCAGCTTAGACCAGGCCAATGAGCAGTTCTTC; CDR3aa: CASSLDQANEQFF
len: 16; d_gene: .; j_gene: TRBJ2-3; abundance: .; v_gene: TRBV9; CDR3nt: TGTGCCAGCAGCGTCGCAGGGGGACTAGAAGCAGATACGCAGTATTTT; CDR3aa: CASSVAGGLEADTQYF
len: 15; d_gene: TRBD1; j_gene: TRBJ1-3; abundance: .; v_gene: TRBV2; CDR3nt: TGTGCCAGCAGAAAGGACAGGAGCTCTGGAAACACCATATATTTT; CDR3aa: CASRKDRSSGNTIYF
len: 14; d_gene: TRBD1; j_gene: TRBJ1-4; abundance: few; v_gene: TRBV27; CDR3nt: TGTGCCAGCTCGGGACAGGGCGTAGGCGAAAAACTGTTTTTT; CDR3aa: CASSGQGVGEKLFF
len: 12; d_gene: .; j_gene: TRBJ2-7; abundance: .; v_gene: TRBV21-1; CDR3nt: TGTGCCAGCAGCAACCCCCTAGACGAGCAGTACTTC; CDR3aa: CASSNPLDEQYF
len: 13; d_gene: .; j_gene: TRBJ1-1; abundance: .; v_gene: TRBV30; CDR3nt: TGTGCCTGGTCGAAGGACAGGAACACTGAAGCTTTCTTT; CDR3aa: CAWSKDRNTEAFF
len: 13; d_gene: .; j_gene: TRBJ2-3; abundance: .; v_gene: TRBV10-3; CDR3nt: TGTGCCATCAGTGAGTCGGGCCCGCATACGCAGTATTTT; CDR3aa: CAISESGPHTQYF
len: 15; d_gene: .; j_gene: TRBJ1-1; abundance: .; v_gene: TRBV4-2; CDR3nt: TGTGCCAGCAGCCAAGAAGGCAGGATGAACACTGAAGCTTTCTTT; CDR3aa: CASSQEGRMNTEAFF
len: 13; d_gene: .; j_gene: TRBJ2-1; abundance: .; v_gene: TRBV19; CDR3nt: TGTGCCAGCGGGGGGCTCTCCTACAATGAGCAGTTCTTC; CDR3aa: CASGGLSYNEQFF
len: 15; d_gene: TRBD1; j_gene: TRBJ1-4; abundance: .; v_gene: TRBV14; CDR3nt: TGTGCCAGCAGCATCGACAGGGGGCGGGGTGAAAAACTGTTTTTT; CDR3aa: CASSIDRGRGEKLFF
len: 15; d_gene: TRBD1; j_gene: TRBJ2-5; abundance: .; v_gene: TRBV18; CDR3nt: TGTGCCAGCTCACCAGATAGGACAGGGGTGGAGACCCAGTACTTC; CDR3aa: CASSPDRTGVETQYF
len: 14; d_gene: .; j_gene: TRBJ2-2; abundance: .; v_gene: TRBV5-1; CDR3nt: TGCGCCAGCAGCTCCGCCAGGGCCACCGGGGAGCTGTTTTTT; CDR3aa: CASSSARATGELFF
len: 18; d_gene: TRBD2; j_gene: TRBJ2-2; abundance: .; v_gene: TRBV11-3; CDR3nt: TGTGCCAGCAGCGGGGGGACTAGCGCCGTGAGGAACACCGGGGAGCTGTTTTTT; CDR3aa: CASSGGTSAVRNTGELFF
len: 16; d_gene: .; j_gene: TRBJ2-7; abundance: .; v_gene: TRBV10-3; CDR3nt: TGTGCCATCAGTGAGTGGAGGCCCACCAGCTCCTACGAGCAGTACTTC; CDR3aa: CAISEWRPTSSYEQYF
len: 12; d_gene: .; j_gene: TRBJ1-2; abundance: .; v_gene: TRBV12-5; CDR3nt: TGTGCTAGTGGTCTCGGACAGAATGGCTACACCTTC; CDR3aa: CASGLGQNGYTF
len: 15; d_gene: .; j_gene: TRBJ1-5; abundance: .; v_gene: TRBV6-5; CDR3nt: TGTGCCAGCAGTAAGAAGGGAGAGGGCAGTCAGCCCCAGCATTTT; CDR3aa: CASSKKGEGSQPQHF
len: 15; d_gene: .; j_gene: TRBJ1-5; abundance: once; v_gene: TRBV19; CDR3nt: TGTGCCAGTAGACCCCTGCAGGGCCTCTCGCAGCCCCAGCATTTT; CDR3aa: CASRPLQGLSQPQHF
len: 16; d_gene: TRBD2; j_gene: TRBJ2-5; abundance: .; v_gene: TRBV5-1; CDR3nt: TGCGCCAGCAGCTTGGTGGCTAGCGGCGCACAAGAGACCCAGTACTTC; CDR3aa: CASSLVASGAQETQYF
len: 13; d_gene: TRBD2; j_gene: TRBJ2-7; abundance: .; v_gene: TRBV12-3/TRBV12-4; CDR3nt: TGTGCCAGCAGCCTAACTAGCGGGAACGAGCAGTACTTC; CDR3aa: CASSLTSGNEQYF
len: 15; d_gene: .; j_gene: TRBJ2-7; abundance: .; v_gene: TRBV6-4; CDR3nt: TGTGCCAGCAGCCTCAATGGGGCAGAACCCTACGAGCAGTACTTC; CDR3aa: CASSLNGAEPYEQYF
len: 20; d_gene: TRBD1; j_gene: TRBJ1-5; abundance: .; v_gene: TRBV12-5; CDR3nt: TGTGCTAGTGGGCGGTCGTCCAGTCAGGGGGCGGTTGGTATCAATCAGCCCCAGCATTTT; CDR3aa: CASGRSSSQGAVGINQPQHF
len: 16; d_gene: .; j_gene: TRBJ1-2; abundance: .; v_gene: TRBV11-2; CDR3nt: TGTGCCAGCAGCTTAGATCGATTCAGGGGAGACTATGGCTACACCTTC; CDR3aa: CASSLDRFRGDYGYTF
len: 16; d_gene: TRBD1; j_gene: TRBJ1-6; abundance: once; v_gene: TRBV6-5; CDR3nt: TGTGCCAGCAGTTCCACAGGGGGCACATGGAATTCACCCCTCCACTTT; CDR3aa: CASSSTGGTWNSPLHF
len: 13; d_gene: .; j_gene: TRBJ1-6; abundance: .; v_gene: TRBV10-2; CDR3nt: TGCGCCAGCAGTGAAGGTTCCAGGTCACCCCTCCACTTT; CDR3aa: CASSEGSRSPLHF
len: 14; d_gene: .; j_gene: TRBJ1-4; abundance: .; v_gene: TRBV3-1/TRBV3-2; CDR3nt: TGTGCCAGCAGCCAAGCCGGGGAGGGAGGGAAACTGTTTTTT; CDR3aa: CASSQAGEGGKLFF
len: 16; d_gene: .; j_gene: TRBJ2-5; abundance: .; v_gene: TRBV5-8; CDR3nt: TGTGCCAGCAGCTCCAGAGGTCACCAGATCCAAGAGACCCAGTACTTC; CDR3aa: CASSSRGHQIQETQYF
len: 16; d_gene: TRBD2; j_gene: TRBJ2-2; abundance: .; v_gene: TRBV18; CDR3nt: TGTGCCAGCTCACCCGCGGGGGGCCGGAACACCGGGGAGCTGTTTTTT; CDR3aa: CASSPAGGRNTGELFF
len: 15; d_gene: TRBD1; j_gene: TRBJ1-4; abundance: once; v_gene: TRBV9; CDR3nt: TGTGCCAGCAGCACCCGGACAGGGATGAATGAAAAACTGTTTTTT; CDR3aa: CASSTRTGMNEKLFF
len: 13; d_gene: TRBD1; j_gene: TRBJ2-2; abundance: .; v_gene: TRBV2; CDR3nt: TGTGCCAGCAGGACAGGGGTATCCGGGGAGCTGTTTTTT; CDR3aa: CASRTGVSGELFF
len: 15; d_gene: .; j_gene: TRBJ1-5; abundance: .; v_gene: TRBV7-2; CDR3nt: TGTGCCAGCAGCTTAGTAGCTGTAATAAATCAGCCCCAGCATTTT; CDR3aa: CASSLVAVINQPQHF
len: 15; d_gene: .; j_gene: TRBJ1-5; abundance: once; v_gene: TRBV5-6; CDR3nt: TGTGCCAGCAGCTTGGGCGGCTATAGCAATCAGCCCCAGCATTTT; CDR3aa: CASSLGGYSNQPQHF
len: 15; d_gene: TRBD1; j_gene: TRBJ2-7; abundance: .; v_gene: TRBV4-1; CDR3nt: TGCGCCAGCAGCCGCGCCCCGGGACAGACATACGAGCAGTACTTC; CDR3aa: CASSRAPGQTYEQYF
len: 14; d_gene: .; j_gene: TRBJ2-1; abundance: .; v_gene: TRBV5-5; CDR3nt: TGTGCCAGCAGCTTTATAGACATCTACAATGAGCAGTTCTTC; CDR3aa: CASSFIDIYNEQFF
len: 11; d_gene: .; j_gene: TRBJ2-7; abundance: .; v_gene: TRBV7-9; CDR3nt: TGTGCCAGCAGCTCGGTCTACGAGCAGTACTTC; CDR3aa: CASSSVYEQYF
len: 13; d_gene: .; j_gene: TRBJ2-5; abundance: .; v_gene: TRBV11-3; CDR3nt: TGTGCCAGCAGCTTAGGGACTAAAGAGACCCAGTACTTC; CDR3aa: CASSLGTKETQYF
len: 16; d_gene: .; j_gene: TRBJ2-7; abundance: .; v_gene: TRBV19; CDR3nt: TGTGCCAGTAGTATATGGTGGGCCTGCGCCGTTTACGAGCAGTACTTC; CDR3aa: CASSIWWACAVYEQYF
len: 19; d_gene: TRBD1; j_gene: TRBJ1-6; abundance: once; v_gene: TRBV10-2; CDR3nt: TGCGCCAGCATCAGTCAGAGGGACAGGGGGTCCAGGAGGAATTCACCCCTCCACTTT; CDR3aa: CASISQRDRGSRRNSPLHF